A single sample is the source of the 21 T cell receptor beta chains below, sequenced in a study of cytomegalovirus exposure and HLA in healthy donors. The PCR made use of 60 Vbeta and 13 Jbeta primers. Clones were sequenced by immunoSEQ multiplex PCR, and TCRdb holds only the in-frame ones, with some missing. The sample gives more than 90,000 clones, around 73% of which show up once; under 0.8% is in the top ten. Specimen: PBMCs. The receptors stem from an older woman in good health and CMV-seronegative.

The chain uses TRBV7-2 and TRBJ2-3; TRBD2 agrees at 10 bases. Germline trimming cut 1 base from V and 5 bases from J; bases unmatched to any gene: 6. This CDR3 has 16 residues. In germline, CDR1 is SGHTA, CDR2 FQGNSA. CDR3 in amino acids: CASSLVPSGGEDTQYF. The CDR3 DNA reads as TGTGCCAGCAGCTTAGTTCCTAGCGGGGGAGAAGATACGCAGTATTTT.

The rearrangement uses TRBV29-1 and TRBJ2-1; TRBD2 agrees at 8 bases. V lost 5 bases and J lost 8; bases outside the gene matches: 8. The CDR3 is 13 amino acids. Germline-derived CDR1 and CDR2 are SQVTM and ANQGSEA. The DNA of the CDR3 is TGCAGCGTTTACAGCGGGAGTGCTGATGAGCAGTTCTTC. Its translation is CSVYSGSADEQFF.

V and J are TRBV19 and TRBJ1-2; 10 positions agree with TRBD1. Per germline, CDR1 LNHDA and CDR2 SQIVND (reference sequence). V lost 4 bases to trimming and J lost 8 bases; unmatched junction nucleotides: 7. CDR3 length: 14 amino acids. CDR3 nucleotide sequence: TGTGCCAGTAGTACGACAGGGGGCGCGGGAGGCTACACCTTC. Its translation: CASSTTGGAGGYTF.

The V call is TRBV12-5, the J call TRBJ2-7; D uncertain. The CDR3 contains 9 residues. The V and J ends lost 9 bases and 3 bases respectively, with 3 bases between them. Germline CDR1 and CDR2: LGHNT and FRNRAP. CDR3 in amino acids: CASYYEQYF. The CDR3 DNA reads as TGTGCTAGCTACTACGAGCAGTACTTC.

This chain links TRBV7-9 with TRBJ1-2; D is ambiguous. The CDR3 contains 15 residues. Per the germline V gene, CDR1 is SEHNR and CDR2 is FQNEAQ (reference sequence). The V and J ends lost 3 bases and 0 bases respectively, with 11 bases between them. The CDR3 DNA sequence: TGTGCCAGCAGCTTTGCGGGAGATACTAACTATGGCTACACCTTC. This translates into CASSFAGDTNYGYTF.

A few counts support this clone. J is TRBJ2-1 and V is TRBV5-4; 7 nucleotides match TRBD1. V dropped 5 bases and J dropped 2; count of bases not matched to a gene: 10. This CDR3 is built from 16 residues. Germline V gene sequence: CDR1 SGHNT, CDR2 YYREEE (reference sequence). The CDR3: CASRTVTGNPYNEQFF. The CDR3 coding sequence is TGTGCCAGCAGGACCGTGACAGGGAACCCCTACAATGAGCAGTTCTTC.

The V call is TRBV14, the J call TRBJ2-3, with a weak D call TRBD2 (5 bases). Germline loops: CDR1 SGHDN, CDR2 FVKESK. The CDR3 totals 14 residues. Trimming stripped 1 base from V and 0 bases from J, with 5 bases between. For the CDR3, the DNA is TGTGCCAGCAGCCAAGTAGCGAGCACAGATACGCAGTATTTT. Protein: CASSQVASTDTQYF.

About this clone itself: This sample also contains other DNA sequences that code for the same CDR3. The chain has TRBV28 and TRBJ2-7; D is perhaps TRBD1 (5 bases). The CDR3 loop spans 12 amino acids. Trimming shortened V by 2 bases and J by 4 bases, and 6 bases separated the two germline ends. Germline V CDR1 and CDR2: MDHEN, SYDVKM. The CDR3 DNA sequence: TGTGCCAGCAGTTTACAGGGTTACGAGCAGTACTTC. As protein: CASSLQGYEQYF.

The genes are TRBV30 and TRBJ1-1; weak D call: TRBD1 (6 bases). CDR1 GTSNPN and CDR2 SVGIG come from the germline V gene (reference sequence). V was clipped by 1 base and J by 0 bases, with 6 bases between them. The CDR3 is made up of 13 amino acids. CDR3 amino acids: CAWSGQVNTEAFF. The CDR3 coding sequence is TGTGCCTGGAGTGGACAGGTGAACACTGAAGCTTTCTTT.

This clone has more than one count but fewer than ten. The rearrangement uses TRBV6-1 and TRBJ1-1; TRBD1 is a possible D gene (6 bases). The CDR3 totals 15 residues. The germline V gene encodes CDR1 MNHNS and CDR2 SASEGT. Trimming took off 3 bases at V and 0 bases at J, with 11 bases between the two ends. The CDR3 here is CASSETGGLNTEAFF. The CDR3 DNA reads TGTGCCAGCAGTGAGACTGGGGGCCTGAACACTGAAGCTTTCTTT.

Only a few counts were recorded for this clone. The chain joins TRBV6-1 to TRBJ2-7, with D perhaps TRBD1 (6 bases). The CDR3 is 16 residues long. CDR1 MNHNS and CDR2 SASEGT come from the germline V gene. With 4 bases removed from V and 3 bases from J, the gap between germline ends came to 19 bases. CDR3 DNA: TGTGCCAGCAGTGGGTCGACAGGAAAATCGATCTACGAGCAGTACTTC. Its translation: CASSGSTGKSIYEQYF.

The chain is built from TRBV27 and TRBJ2-3, with 16 bases aligning to TRBD2. The V segment lost 6 bases and the J segment 7 bases; nucleotides outside the gene matches: 7. CDR1 is MNHEY and CDR2 is SMNVEV in the germline V gene (reference sequence). CDR3 length: 16 amino acids. The CDR3 loop reads CASRSGLAGGLNTQYF. The CDR3, as DNA: TGTGCCAGCAGGTCGGGACTAGCGGGGGGGCTGAATACGCAGTATTTT.

The chain has TRBV10-2 and TRBJ1-2; D might be TRBD1 (5 bases). Germline V gene lookup returns CDR1 WSHSY and CDR2 SAAADI. The CDR3 has 13 amino acids. Trimming pared 9 bases from V and 5 bases from J, leaving 16 bases between. CDR3: CASRGDQTYGYTF. CDR3 coding DNA: TGCGCCAGTCGGGGGGACCAGACTTATGGCTACACCTTC.

The V gene is TRBV19, the J gene TRBJ2-7, with 9 bases identical to TRBD1. The germline CDR1 and CDR2 sequences are LNHDA and SQIVND (reference sequence). The CDR3 covers 15 residues. V gave up 3 bases and J gave up 2 bases; unmatched junction bases: 5. Written as DNA, the CDR3 is TGTGCCAGTAGTATGGGGACAGGGCTCGCCTACGAGCAGTACTTC. Protein sequence: CASSMGTGLAYEQYF. Variable domain in full (rest from reference TRBV19 and TRBJ2-7): DGGITQSPKYLFRKEGQNVTLSCEQNLNHDAMYWYRQDPGQGLRLIYYSQIVNDFQKGDIAEGYSVSREKKESFPLTVTSAQKNPTAFYLCASSMGTGLAYEQYFGPGTRLTVT.

This clone was counted a single time. The rearrangement joins TRBV6-5 to TRBJ2-2; no clear D gene. CDR3 length: 11 amino acids. Germline V gene data show CDR1 as MNHEY and CDR2 as SVGAGI. The V and J ends lost 7 bases and 6 bases respectively, with 6 bases between them. The CDR3 region has the DNA TGTGCCAGCATGTCCGCCGGGGAGCTGTTTTTT. Its protein is CASMSAGELFF.

The table lists this clone with a count of one. V gene TRBV5-6 combines with J gene TRBJ2-1; TRBD2 aligns across 7 bases. Per the germline V gene, CDR1 is SGHDT and CDR2 is YYEEEE. V was clipped by 5 bases and J by 13 bases; unmatched bases: 6. The CDR3 is made up of 11 amino acids. The CDR3 DNA reads as TGTGCCAGCAGTGGGGAGGGAGCCCAGTTCTTC. Its protein is CASSGEGAQFF.

The CDR3 loop reads CASMTSYTGELFF. The CDR3 coding sequence is TGTGCCAGTATGACTAGCTACACCGGGGAGCTGTTTTTT. The V call is TRBV19, the J call TRBJ2-2, with 7 positions matching TRBD2. The junction had 2 bases not matched to a gene; V was cut back by 7 bases and J by 3 bases. This CDR3 comprises 13 residues. The germline V gene has CDR1 LNHDA and CDR2 SQIVND (reference sequence). Combining the CDR3 with reference TRBV19 and TRBJ2-2 gives the whole variable domain DGGITQSPKYLFRKEGQNVTLSCEQNLNHDAMYWYRQDPGQGLRLIYYSQIVNDFQKGDIAEGYSVSREKKESFPLTVTSAQKNPTAFYLCASMTSYTGELFFGEGSRLTVL.

This chain joins TRBV7-9 and TRBJ2-5; 7 bases agree with TRBD2. Trimming cost V 5 bases and J 5 bases; bases outside gene matches: 8. This CDR3 has 14 residues. Germline values: CDR1 SEHNR, CDR2 FQNEAQ (reference sequence). This chain's CDR3 is CASSVREDGETQYF. The CDR3 DNA sequence: TGTGCCAGCAGCGTACGGGAGGACGGGGAGACCCAGTACTTC.

The table lists this clone with a count of one. The V gene is TRBV10-3, the J gene TRBJ2-1, with 10 bases identical to TRBD2. There are 15 residues in the CDR3. Trimming at V came to 6 bases and at J to 3 bases, leaving 5 bases not matched to a gene. Germline lookup yields CDR1 ENHRY and CDR2 SYGVKD. CDR3 bases: TGTGCCATCAGCCCGCCTAGCGGGAGCTACAATGAGCAGTTCTTC. Its protein product is CAISPPSGSYNEQFF.

The J gene is TRBJ2-7, the V gene TRBV25-1, with 8 bases matching TRBD2. Germline loops: CDR1 MGHDK, CDR2 SYGVNS. Germline trimming cut 0 bases from V and 2 bases from J; bases unmatched to any gene: 9. The CDR3 runs 17 residues. This chain's CDR3 is CASSEYFPTSGAYEQYF. CDR3 bases: TGTGCCAGCAGTGAATATTTCCCAACTAGCGGAGCCTACGAGCAGTACTTC.

This chain connects TRBV7-2 to TRBJ2-6, with unresolved D. CDR1 and CDR2 from the germline V gene are SGHTA and FQGNSA. The germline V and J ends were trimmed by 3 bases and 0 bases, with 6 bases remaining between them. The CDR3 length is 15 residues. CDR3 residues: CASSFPRSGANVLTF. In nucleotides, the CDR3 is TGTGCCAGCAGCTTCCCCCGCTCTGGGGCCAACGTCCTGACTTTC.